This T cell receptor (beta chain) was recorded in a study of blood T cell repertoires in COVID-19. Recovered status in Cohort 3 required two negative PCRs, clearance, or symptom resolution. Germline assignment: CDR1 LNHNV and CDR2 YYDKDF (reference sequence). The CDR3 extends over 14 amino acids. V was shortened by 5 bases and J by 3 bases, with 14 bases between the two germline ends. The repertoire was sequenced with immunoSEQ multiplex PCR; TCRdb's copy has only in-frame clones and lacks some. The data hold about 130,000 clones, with about 80% observed a single time. The sequence was obtained from a man aged 45-65 years who had recovered from COVID-19. This chain connects TRBV15 to TRBJ2-7, with D possibly matching TRBD2 (5 bases). Sequencing was done on a sample of PBMCs or T cells enriched from blood (not recorded which). This CDR3 reads CATSDHRGIYEQYF. The DNA for the CDR3 is TGTGCCACCAGCGATCACAGAGGGATCTACGAGCAGTACTTC.